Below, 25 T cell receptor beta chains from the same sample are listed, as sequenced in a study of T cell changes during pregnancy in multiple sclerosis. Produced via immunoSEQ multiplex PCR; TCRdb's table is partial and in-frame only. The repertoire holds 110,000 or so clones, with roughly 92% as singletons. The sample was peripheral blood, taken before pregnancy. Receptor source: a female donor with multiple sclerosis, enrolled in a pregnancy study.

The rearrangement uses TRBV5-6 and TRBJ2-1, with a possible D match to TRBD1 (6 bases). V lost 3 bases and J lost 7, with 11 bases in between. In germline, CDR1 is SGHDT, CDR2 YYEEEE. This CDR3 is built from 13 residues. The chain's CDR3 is CASSSTGRNEQFF. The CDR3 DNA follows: TGTGCCAGCAGCTCGACAGGTCGGAATGAGCAGTTCTTC. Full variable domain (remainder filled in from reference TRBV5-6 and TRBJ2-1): DAGVTQSPTHLIKTRGQQVTLRCSPKSGHDTVSWYQQALGQGPQFIFQYYEEEERQRGNFPDRFSGHQFPNYSSELNVNALLLGDSALYLCASSSTGRNEQFFGPGTRLTVL.

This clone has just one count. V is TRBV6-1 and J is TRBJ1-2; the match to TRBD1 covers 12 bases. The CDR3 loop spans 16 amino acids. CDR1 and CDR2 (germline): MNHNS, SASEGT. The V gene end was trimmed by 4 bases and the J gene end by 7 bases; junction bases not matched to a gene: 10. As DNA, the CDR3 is TGTGCCAGCAGTGCGAGCGGGGGACAGGGGGCGTCTGGCTACACCTTC. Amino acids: CASSASGGQGASGYTF.

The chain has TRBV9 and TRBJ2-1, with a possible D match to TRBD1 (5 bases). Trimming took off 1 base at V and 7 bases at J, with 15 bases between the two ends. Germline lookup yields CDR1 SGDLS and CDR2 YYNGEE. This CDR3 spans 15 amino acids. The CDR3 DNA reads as TGTGCCAGCAGCGTACTGGACAAAGCTTTTAATGAGCAGTTCTTC. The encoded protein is CASSVLDKAFNEQFF.

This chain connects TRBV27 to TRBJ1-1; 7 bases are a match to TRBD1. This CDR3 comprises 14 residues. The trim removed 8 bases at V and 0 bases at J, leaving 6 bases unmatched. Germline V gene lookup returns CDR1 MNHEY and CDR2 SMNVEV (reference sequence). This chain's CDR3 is CASSRTGVNTEAFF. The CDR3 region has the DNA TGTGCCAGCTCACGGACAGGAGTGAACACTGAAGCTTTCTTT.

The CDR3 DNA reads as TGTGCCAGCAGGGGACAGGGGGTAAACTATGGCTACACCTTC. Its protein product is CASRGQGVNYGYTF. The V gene is TRBV6-6, the J gene TRBJ1-2; 11 positions agree with TRBD1. The V and J ends lost 6 bases and 2 bases, in that order; junction bases with no gene match: 2. The CDR3 is 14 residues long. Germline V CDR1 and CDR2: MNHNY, SVGAGI (reference sequence).

The CDR3 DNA sequence: TGTGCCAGCAGCGTAGATGTTCCGGACAGGGGCAAGTTCACCTTC. It codes for CASSVDVPDRGKFTF. This sequence joins TRBV9 and TRBJ1-2, with 9 positions matching TRBD1. CDR3 length: 15 residues. Germline CDR1 reads SGDLS; CDR2 reads YYNGEE. V dropped 0 bases and J dropped 13; count of bases not matched to a gene: 13.

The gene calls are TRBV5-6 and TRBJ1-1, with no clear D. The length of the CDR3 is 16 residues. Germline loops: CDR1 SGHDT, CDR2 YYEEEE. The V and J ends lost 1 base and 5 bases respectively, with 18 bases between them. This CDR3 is CASSLRVLLEGTEAFF. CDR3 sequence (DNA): TGTGCCAGCAGCTTGAGAGTCCTACTGGAGGGTACTGAAGCTTTCTTT. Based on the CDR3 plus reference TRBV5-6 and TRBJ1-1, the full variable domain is DAGVTQSPTHLIKTRGQQVTLRCSPKSGHDTVSWYQQALGQGPQFIFQYYEEEERQRGNFPDRFSGHQFPNYSSELNVNALLLGDSALYLCASSLRVLLEGTEAFFGQGTRLTVV.

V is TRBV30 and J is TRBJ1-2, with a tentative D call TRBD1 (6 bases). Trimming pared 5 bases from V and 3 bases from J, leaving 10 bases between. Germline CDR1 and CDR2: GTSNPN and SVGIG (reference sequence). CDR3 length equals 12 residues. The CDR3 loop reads CAWGTRDYGYTF. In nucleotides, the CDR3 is TGTGCCTGGGGGACACGGGACTATGGCTACACCTTC.

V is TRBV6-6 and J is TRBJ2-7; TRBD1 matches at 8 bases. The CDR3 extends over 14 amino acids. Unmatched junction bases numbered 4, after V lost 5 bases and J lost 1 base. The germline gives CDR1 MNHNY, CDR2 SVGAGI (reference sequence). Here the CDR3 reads CASSGQGRSYEQYF. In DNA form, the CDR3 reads TGTGCCAGCAGTGGACAGGGTAGATCCTACGAGCAGTACTTC.

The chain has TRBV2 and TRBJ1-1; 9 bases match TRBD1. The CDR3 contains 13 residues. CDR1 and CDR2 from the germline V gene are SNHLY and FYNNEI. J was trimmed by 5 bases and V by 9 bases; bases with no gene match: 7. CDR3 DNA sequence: TGTGCCAGGGGACAGGGCTCAGAGACTGAAGCTTTCTTT. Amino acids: CARGQGSETEAFF.

This CDR3 is CASSMSGTGTTISGANVLTF. CDR3 DNA sequence: TGTGCCAGTAGTATGTCCGGGACAGGGACTACCATCTCTGGGGCCAACGTCCTGACTTTC. V gene TRBV19 combines with J gene TRBJ2-6, with TRBD1 matching over 9 bases. V shed 3 bases and J 0 bases; nucleotides not matched to a gene: 12. CDR3 size: 20 residues. Germline loops: CDR1 LNHDA, CDR2 SQIVND (reference sequence).

The CDR3 reads CASSLEGAGANVLTF. CDR3 nucleotide sequence: TGTGCCAGCAGTTTAGAAGGGGCTGGGGCCAACGTCCTGACTTTC. The genes are TRBV28 and TRBJ2-6, with a weak D call TRBD1 (5 bases). The CDR3 runs 15 residues. V lost 2 bases, J lost 2 bases, and 7 bases lay in between. Per germline, CDR1 MDHEN and CDR2 SYDVKM.

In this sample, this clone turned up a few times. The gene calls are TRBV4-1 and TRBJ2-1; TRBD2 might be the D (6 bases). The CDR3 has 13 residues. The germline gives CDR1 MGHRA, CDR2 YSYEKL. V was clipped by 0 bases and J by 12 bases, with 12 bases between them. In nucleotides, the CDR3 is TGCGCCAGCAGCCAAGATGGGCGGGGATGGCAGTTCTTC. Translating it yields CASSQDGRGWQFF.

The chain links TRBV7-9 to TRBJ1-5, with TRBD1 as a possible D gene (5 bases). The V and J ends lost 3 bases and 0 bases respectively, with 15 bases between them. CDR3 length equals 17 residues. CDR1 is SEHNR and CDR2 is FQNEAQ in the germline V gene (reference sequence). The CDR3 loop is CASSFGHISGSNQPQHF. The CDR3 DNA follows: TGTGCCAGCAGCTTTGGACATATTAGCGGTAGCAATCAGCCCCAGCATTTT.

The CDR3 DNA follows: TGTGCCAGCAGGAACGGGACAGCACGATCCTATGGCTACACCTTC. Protein: CASRNGTARSYGYTF. The gene calls are TRBV5-6 and TRBJ1-2; 7 bases align to TRBD1. The CDR3 runs 15 residues. The V and J ends lost 5 bases and 4 bases, in that order; junction bases with no gene match: 11. CDR1 is SGHDT and CDR2 is YYEEEE in the germline V gene.

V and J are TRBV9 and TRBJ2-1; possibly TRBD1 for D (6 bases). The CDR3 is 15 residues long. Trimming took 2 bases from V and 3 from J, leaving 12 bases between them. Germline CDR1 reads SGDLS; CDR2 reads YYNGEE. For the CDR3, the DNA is TGTGCCAGCAGCGTCACCGGGACAAGCTACAATGAGCAGTTCTTC. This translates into CASSVTGTSYNEQFF.

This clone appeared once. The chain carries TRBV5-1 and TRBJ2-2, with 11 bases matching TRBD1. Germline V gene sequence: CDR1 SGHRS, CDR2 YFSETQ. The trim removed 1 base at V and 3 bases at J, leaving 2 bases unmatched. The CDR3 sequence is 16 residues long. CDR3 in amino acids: CASSLWGQGDTGELFF. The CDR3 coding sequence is TGCGCCAGCAGCTTGTGGGGACAGGGGGACACCGGGGAGCTGTTTTTT.

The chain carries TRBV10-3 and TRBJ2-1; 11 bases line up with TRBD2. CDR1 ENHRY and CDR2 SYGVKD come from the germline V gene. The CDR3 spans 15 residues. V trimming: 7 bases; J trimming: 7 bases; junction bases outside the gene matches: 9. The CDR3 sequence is CAIKDSGRARNEQFF. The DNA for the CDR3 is TGTGCCATCAAGGATAGCGGGAGGGCGCGTAATGAGCAGTTCTTC.

CDR3 sequence reads: CASGRLAGGLEQYF. The CDR3, as DNA: TGTGCCAGCGGGAGACTAGCGGGGGGCTTAGAGCAGTACTTC. The rearrangement links TRBV25-1 to TRBJ2-7; 13 nucleotides agree with TRBD2. Germline loops: CDR1 MGHDK, CDR2 SYGVNS. The V and J ends lost 8 bases and 7 bases, in that order; junction bases with no gene match: 8. There are 14 residues in the CDR3.

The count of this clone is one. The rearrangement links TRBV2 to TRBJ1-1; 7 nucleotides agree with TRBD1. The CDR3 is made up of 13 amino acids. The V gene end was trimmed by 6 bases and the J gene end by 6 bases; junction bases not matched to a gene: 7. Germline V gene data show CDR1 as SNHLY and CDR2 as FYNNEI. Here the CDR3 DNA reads TGTGCCAGCAGCCTGGACAGGATGGCTGAAGCTTTCTTT. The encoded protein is CASSLDRMAEAFF.

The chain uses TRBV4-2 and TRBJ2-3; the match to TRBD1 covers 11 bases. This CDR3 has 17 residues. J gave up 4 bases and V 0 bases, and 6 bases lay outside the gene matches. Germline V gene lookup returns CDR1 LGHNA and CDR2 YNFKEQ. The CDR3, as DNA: TGTGCCAGCAGCCAAGATGCCCCGGGACAGGGGGCAGATACGCAGTATTTT. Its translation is CASSQDAPGQGADTQYF.

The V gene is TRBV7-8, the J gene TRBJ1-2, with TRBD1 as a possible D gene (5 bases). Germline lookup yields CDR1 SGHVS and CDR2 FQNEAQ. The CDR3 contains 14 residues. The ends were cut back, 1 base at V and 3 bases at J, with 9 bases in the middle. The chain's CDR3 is CASSLEAGHYGYTF. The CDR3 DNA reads TGTGCCAGCAGCTTAGAAGCAGGGCACTATGGCTACACCTTC.

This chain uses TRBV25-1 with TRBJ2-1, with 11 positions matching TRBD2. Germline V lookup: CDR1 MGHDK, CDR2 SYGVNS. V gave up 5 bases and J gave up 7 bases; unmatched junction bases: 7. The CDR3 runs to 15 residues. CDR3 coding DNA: TGTGCCAGCAGTCCTACTAGCGGGAGTAGGAATGAGCAGTTCTTC. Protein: CASSPTSGSRNEQFF.

The CDR3 region has the DNA TGTGCCAGCAGCGTAGGTGGGACAACTGAAGCTTTCTTT. Protein: CASSVGGTTEAFF. This chain links TRBV9 with TRBJ1-1, with a weak D call TRBD1 (6 bases). Trimming pared 0 bases from V and 5 bases from J, leaving 8 bases between. From germline, CDR1 is SGDLS and CDR2 YYNGEE. CDR3 length equals 13 residues.

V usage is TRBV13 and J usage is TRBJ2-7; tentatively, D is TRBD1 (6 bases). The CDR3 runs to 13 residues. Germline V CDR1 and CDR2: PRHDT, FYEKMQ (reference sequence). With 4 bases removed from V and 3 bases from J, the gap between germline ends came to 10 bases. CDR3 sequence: CASSSEGVYEQYF. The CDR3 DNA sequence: TGTGCCAGCAGCTCCGAGGGGGTCTACGAGCAGTACTTC.